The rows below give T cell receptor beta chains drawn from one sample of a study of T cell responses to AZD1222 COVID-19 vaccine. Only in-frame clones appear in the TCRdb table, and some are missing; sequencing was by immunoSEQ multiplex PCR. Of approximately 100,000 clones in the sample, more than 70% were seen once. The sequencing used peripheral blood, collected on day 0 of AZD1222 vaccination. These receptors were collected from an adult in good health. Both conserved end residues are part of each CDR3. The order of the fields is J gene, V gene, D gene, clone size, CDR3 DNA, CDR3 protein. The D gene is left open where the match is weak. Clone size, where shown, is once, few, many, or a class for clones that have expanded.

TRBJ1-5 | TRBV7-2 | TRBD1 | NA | TGTGCCAGCAGCTTCGACAGGGTGAATCAGCCCCAGCATTTT | CASSFDRVNQPQHF
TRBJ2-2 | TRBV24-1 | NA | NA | TGTGCCACCAGTGATGGGGACCGGGGCGGGGAGCTGTTTTTT | CATSDGDRGGELFF
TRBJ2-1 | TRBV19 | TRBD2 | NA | TGTGCCAGTAGTATTTGGACTAGCGGGACCAGTGAGCAGTTCTTC | CASSIWTSGTSEQFF
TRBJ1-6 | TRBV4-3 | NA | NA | TGCGCCAGCAGCCAAGATCTAACAGGGCTAGAAACCTATAATTCACCCCTCCACTTT | CASSQDLTGLETYNSPLHF
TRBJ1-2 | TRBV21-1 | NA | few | TGTGCCAGCAGCAAAGGAGATACGGGGGGCGATGGCTACACCTTC | CASSKGDTGGDGYTF
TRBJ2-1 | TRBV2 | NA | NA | TGTGCCAGCAGTGAAGCTGGGGGCGCGAGGTACAATGAGCAGTTCTTC | CASSEAGGARYNEQFF
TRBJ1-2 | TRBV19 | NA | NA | TGTGCCAGTAGTACCCCGGCAGGGAGAAGGGGCTACACCTTC | CASSTPAGRRGYTF
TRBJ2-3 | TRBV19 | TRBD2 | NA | TGTGCCAGTAGATCCCTTCTAGCGGGGGGCACAGATACGCAGTATTTT | CASRSLLAGGTDTQYF
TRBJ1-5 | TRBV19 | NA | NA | TGTGCCAGTAGTATATTCTCAGCGGGGGCTGATAATCAGCCCCAGCATTTT | CASSIFSAGADNQPQHF
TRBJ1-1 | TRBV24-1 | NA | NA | TGTGCCACCAGTGTACGAGAGAACACTGAAGCTTTCTTT | CATSVRENTEAFF
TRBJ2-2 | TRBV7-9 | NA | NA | TGTGCCAGCAGGGGGAACACCGGGGAGCTGTTTTTT | CASRGNTGELFF
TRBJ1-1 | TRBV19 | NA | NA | TGTGCCAGTAGTGCGCAGTCATTCATGAACACTGAAGCTTTCTTT | CASSAQSFMNTEAFF
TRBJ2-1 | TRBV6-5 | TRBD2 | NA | TGTGCCAGCAGGCGGGAGACCTCCGCGGAGCAGTTCTTC | CASRRETSAEQFF
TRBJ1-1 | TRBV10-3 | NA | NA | TGTGCCATCAGCATACTACAGGGTTTCAACACTGAAGCTTTCTTT | CAISILQGFNTEAFF
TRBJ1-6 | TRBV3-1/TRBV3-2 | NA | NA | TGTGCCAGCAGCCAGTCAGACAATAATTCACCCCTCCACTTT | CASSQSDNNSPLHF
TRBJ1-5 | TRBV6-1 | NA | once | TGTGCCAGCAGTTCCTTCGGCCTCGCCGCAGAGCCCCAGCATTTT | CASSSFGLAAEPQHF
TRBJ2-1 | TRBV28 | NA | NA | TGTGCCAGCAGTTTTACGGGTAATGAGCAGTTCTTC | CASSFTGNEQFF
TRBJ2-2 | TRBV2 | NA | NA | TGTGCCAGCAGTGAACTGGGGGCGAACACCGGGGAGCTGTTTTTT | CASSELGANTGELFF
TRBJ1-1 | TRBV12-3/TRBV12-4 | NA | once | TGTGCCAGCAGTTTAAACGGGCAGCAAGCTTTCTTT | CASSLNGQQAFF
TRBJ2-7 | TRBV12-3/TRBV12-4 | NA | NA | TGTGCCAGCAGCTACACAGCTGAGCAGTACTTC | CASSYTAEQYF
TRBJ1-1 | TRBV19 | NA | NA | TGTGCCAGTAGTACCGACAGAGACACTGAAGCTTTCTTT | CASSTDRDTEAFF
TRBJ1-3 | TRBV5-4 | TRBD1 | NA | TGTGCCAGCAGCCCGTCAGGGGGCAGTGAGGGAAACACCATATATTTT | CASSPSGGSEGNTIYF
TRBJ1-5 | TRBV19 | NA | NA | TGTGCCAGTAACTTATTCAATCAGCCCCAGCATTTT | CASNLFNQPQHF
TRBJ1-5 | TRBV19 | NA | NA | TGTGCCAGTAGCCCCCTCCAGGGAGGGGGCAATCAGCCCCAGCATTTT | CASSPLQGGGNQPQHF
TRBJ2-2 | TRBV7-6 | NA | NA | TGTGCCAGCAGCTTAGCGCTTGGGCCCGGGGAGCTGTTTTTT | CASSLALGPGELFF
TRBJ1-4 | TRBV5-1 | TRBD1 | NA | TGCGCCAGCAGCTCCGGACAGGGGGCGGCCAAGCTGTTTTTT | CASSSGQGAAKLFF
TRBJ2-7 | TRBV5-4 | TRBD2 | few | TGTGCCAGCAGCTTAGCTAGCGGGGCCTACGAGCAGTACTTC | CASSLASGAYEQYF
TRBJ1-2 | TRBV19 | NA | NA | TGTGCCAGTAGTATACGGGGTAGCAACTATGGCTACACCTTC | CASSIRGSNYGYTF
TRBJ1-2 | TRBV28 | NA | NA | TGTGCCAGCAGTACACAGGGAGCGGTGAGCTACACCTTC | CASSTQGAVSYTF
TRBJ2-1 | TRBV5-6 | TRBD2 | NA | TGTGCCTGCAAGCGGGAGAACTACAATGAGCAGTTCTTC | CACKRENYNEQFF
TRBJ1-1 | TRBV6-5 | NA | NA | TGTGCCAGCAGTCGAGGACAGCACGAAGCTTTCTTT | CASSRGQHEAFF
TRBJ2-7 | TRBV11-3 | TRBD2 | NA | TGTGCCAGCAGCAGCGGGACTAGCGGGGCCTACGAGCAGTACTTC | CASSSGTSGAYEQYF
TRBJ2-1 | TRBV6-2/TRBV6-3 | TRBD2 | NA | TGTGCCAGCAGTGCTAGCGGGAGTGTTGAGCAGTTCTTC | CASSASGSVEQFF
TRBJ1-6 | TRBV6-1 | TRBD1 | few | TGTTGCAGCAGTGTTCAGGGGGGGGGAAACTCCTATAATTCACCCCTCCACTTT | CCSSVQGGGNSYNSPLHF
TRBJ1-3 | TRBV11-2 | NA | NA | TGTGCCAGCAGCTCCTCCCCTGGAAACACCATATATTTT | CASSSSPGNTIYF
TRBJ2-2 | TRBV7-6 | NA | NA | TGTGCCAGCAGCTTAGATACCGGGACACCGACGAACACCGGGGAGCTGTTTTTT | CASSLDTGTPTNTGELFF
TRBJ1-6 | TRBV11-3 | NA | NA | TGTGCCAGCAGCTTAGCCCCCTCGGGATCACCCCTCCACTTT | CASSLAPSGSPLHF
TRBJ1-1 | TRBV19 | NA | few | TGTGCCAGTAGTATTTATACCTGGACTGAAGCTTTCTTT | CASSIYTWTEAFF
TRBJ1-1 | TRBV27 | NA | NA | TGTGCCAGCAGTTTATCGGGGGTAGCGAGAGCTTTCTTT | CASSLSGVARAFF
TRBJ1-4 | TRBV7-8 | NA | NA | TGTGCCAGCAGCTCCAGACCGGGGAATAATGAAAAACTGTTTTTT | CASSSRPGNNEKLFF
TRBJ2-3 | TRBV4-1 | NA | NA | TGCGCCAGCAGCCCTAGCGGCACAGATACGCAGTATTTT | CASSPSGTDTQYF
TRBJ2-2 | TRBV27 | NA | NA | TGTGCCAGCAGTCCGGGCCACTACACCGGGGAGCTGTTTTTT | CASSPGHYTGELFF
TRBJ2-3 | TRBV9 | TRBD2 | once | TGTGCCAGCAGCGTAGACATAGCGGGGCCAACAGATACGCAGTATTTT | CASSVDIAGPTDTQYF
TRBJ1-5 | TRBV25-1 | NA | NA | TGTGCCAGCAGGGAGACAGGCAGCAATCAGCCCCAGCATTTT | CASRETGSNQPQHF
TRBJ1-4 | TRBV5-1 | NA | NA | TGCGCCAGCAGCTTAGGGGCAGGACTCGAAAAACTGTTTTTT | CASSLGAGLEKLFF
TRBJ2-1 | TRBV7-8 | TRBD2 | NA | TGTGCCAGCAGTCATACCCTAGGACTAGCGGACAATGAGCAGTTCTTC | CASSHTLGLADNEQFF
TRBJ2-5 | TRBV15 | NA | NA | TGTGCCACCAGCGACGCAGGGACGCAAGAGACCCAGTACTTC | CATSDAGTQETQYF
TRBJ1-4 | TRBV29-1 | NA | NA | TGCAGCGTTTTCCGGGCAGAGAATGAAAAACTGTTTTTT | CSVFRAENEKLFF